The 31 T cell receptor beta chains given below trace back to one sample, sequenced in a study of blood T cell repertoires in COVID-19. Only in-frame clones appear in the TCRdb table, and some are missing; sequencing was by immunoSEQ multiplex PCR. The sample yields more than 300,000 clones, more than 75% seen once. Input material: PBMCs or T cells enriched from blood (not recorded which). The source of these receptors is a woman in her late teens or twenties who had recovered from COVID-19.

This chain joins TRBV18 and TRBJ1-5, with a weak D call TRBD1 (6 bases). The CDR3 has 15 residues. V dropped 3 bases and J dropped 0 bases, with 9 bases sitting between them. Germline CDR1 is KGHSH and CDR2 is LQKENI. CDR3 protein: CASSPTGYSNQPQHF. DNA for the CDR3: TGTGCCAGCTCACCGACAGGTTATAGCAATCAGCCCCAGCATTTT.

This clone was detected once. This sequence joins TRBV29-1 and TRBJ2-3, with D perhaps matching TRBD2 (6 bases). V lost 2 bases, J lost 6 bases, and 15 bases lay in between. CDR1 is SQVTM and CDR2 is ANQGSEA in the germline V gene. This CDR3 is built from 14 residues. The CDR3 nucleotides read TGCAGCGTTGAAAAGTCAGGAGGGAAGGATACGCAGTATTTT. It encodes CSVEKSGGKDTQYF.

The genes are TRBV29-1 and TRBJ2-7; possibly TRBD1 for D (6 bases). CDR1 is SQVTM and CDR2 is ANQGSEA in the germline V gene. Between the trimmed V and J ends, which lost 4 bases and 4 bases, there was a span of 11 bases. The CDR3 totals 12 residues. CDR3 loop: CSVVGQNYEQYF. Here the CDR3 DNA reads TGCAGCGTTGTTGGACAGAATTACGAGCAGTACTTC.

The chain has TRBV9 and TRBJ2-3; the match to TRBD2 covers 8 bases. J was trimmed by 3 bases and V by 0 bases; bases with no gene match: 6. There are 16 residues in the CDR3. Germline V lookup: CDR1 SGDLS, CDR2 YYNGEE. CDR3 sequence reads: CASSVVRGGLTDTQYF. CDR3 sequence (DNA): TGTGCCAGCAGCGTAGTACGGGGGGGGCTAACAGATACGCAGTATTTT.

The chain is built from TRBV6-5 and TRBJ1-1; tentative D call: TRBD1 (6 bases). The CDR3 totals 13 residues. The germline gives CDR1 MNHEY, CDR2 SVGAGI. V was cut by 10 bases and J by 5 bases, with 17 bases left in between. The CDR3 spells CAIRQAVVTEAFF. CDR3 DNA: TGTGCCATCAGACAGGCCGTTGTGACTGAAGCTTTCTTT.

The chain uses TRBV24-1 and TRBJ1-2; a weak D match, TRBD1 (5 bases). The CDR3 runs 13 residues. From germline, CDR1 is KGHDR and CDR2 SFDVKD. The V and J ends lost 4 bases and 7 bases respectively, with 12 bases between them. CDR3 protein: CATSESTGRGYTF. The CDR3, as DNA: TGTGCCACCAGTGAATCCACAGGCCGTGGCTACACCTTC.

The chain combines TRBV5-5 with TRBJ1-5; D call uncertain. Germline CDR1 SGHKS, CDR2 YYEKEE (reference sequence). Trimming stripped 0 bases from V and 6 bases from J, with 16 bases between. The CDR3 contains 16 residues. DNA for the CDR3: TGTGCCAGCAGCTTGGCCAGTGTGAGGGTAGCTCAGCCCCAGCATTTT. Its protein is CASSLASVRVAQPQHF.

V is TRBV29-1 and J is TRBJ1-2, with 10 bases aligning to TRBD1. The CDR3 spans 16 residues. Germline V gives CDR1 SQVTM, CDR2 ANQGSEA. V shed 8 bases and J 2 bases; nucleotides not matched to a gene: 14. In DNA, the CDR3 is TGCAGCCATACTCCGGGGACAGGGGCCTCAAACTATGGCTACACCTTC. Protein: CSHTPGTGASNYGYTF.

V is TRBV2 and J is TRBJ2-1; 7 positions match TRBD2. This CDR3 is 14 amino acids long. Germline loops: CDR1 SNHLY, CDR2 FYNNEI. The V gene end was trimmed by 2 bases and the J gene end by 6 bases; junction bases not matched to a gene: 4. The CDR3: CASSERLAANEQFF. CDR3 sequence (DNA): TGTGCCAGCAGTGAACGGCTAGCGGCCAATGAGCAGTTCTTC.

V is TRBV7-9 and J is TRBJ2-5, with 7 bases that match TRBD1. Losses at the gene ends were 1 base for V and 5 bases for J; bases not matched to a gene: 13. The CDR3 is 17 residues long. Germline CDR1 SEHNR, CDR2 FQNEAQ (reference sequence). In DNA form, the CDR3 reads TGTGCCAGCAGCTTAGGGTCAGAGGGGGCCCTTGCGGAGACCCAGTACTTC. Protein: CASSLGSEGALAETQYF.

V gene TRBV12-5 combines with J gene TRBJ1-5; a possible D gene is TRBD1 (6 bases). CDR3 length: 14 residues. Germline V lookup: CDR1 LGHNT, CDR2 FRNRAP. Between the trimmed V and J ends, which lost 6 bases and 4 bases, there was a span of 13 bases. This chain's CDR3 is CASGPDRSNQPQHF. The CDR3 nucleotides are TGTGCTAGTGGCCCCGACAGGTCTAATCAGCCCCAGCATTTT.

This clone was observed once. The chain uses TRBV27 and TRBJ1-3, with unresolved D. The CDR3 spans 12 residues. Germline loops: CDR1 MNHEY, CDR2 SMNVEV (reference sequence). Trimming pared 8 bases from V and 0 bases from J, leaving 5 bases between. The CDR3 coding sequence is TGTGCCAGCGGCTTCTCTGGAAACACCATATATTTT. The encoded protein is CASGFSGNTIYF.

This chain uses TRBV6-5 with TRBJ1-2; TRBD1 is a possible D gene (6 bases). The germline V gene has CDR1 MNHEY and CDR2 SVGAGI. This CDR3 is built from 13 residues. V lost 8 bases to trimming and J lost 2 bases, with 12 bases between them. CDR3 DNA: TGTGCCAGCCTCAGGGGTCAGAACTATGGCTACACCTTC. Amino acid sequence: CASLRGQNYGYTF.

The rearrangement joins TRBV19 to TRBJ2-1, with 11 bases lining up with TRBD2. In germline, CDR1 is LNHDA, CDR2 SQIVND (reference sequence). After removal of 7 bases from V and 0 bases from J, the junction contained 11 bases not matched to a gene. This CDR3 spans 18 amino acids. CDR3 amino acids: CASTAGTSGASSYNEQFF. The CDR3 coding sequence is TGTGCCAGTACTGCGGGGACTAGCGGAGCTAGCTCCTACAATGAGCAGTTCTTC.

As to this clone: Other DNA sequences within the sample encode an identical CDR3. The chain employs TRBV10-3 and TRBJ1-2; TRBD1 agrees at 10 bases. From germline, CDR1 is ENHRY and CDR2 SYGVKD. The length of the CDR3 is 13 residues. V lost 6 bases, J lost 6 bases, and 4 bases stayed unmatched. The CDR3 protein is CAISRGQGDGYTF. DNA of the CDR3: TGTGCCATCAGCCGAGGACAGGGGGATGGCTACACCTTC.

J is TRBJ2-1 and V is TRBV30, with TRBD2 identical over 11 bases. Losses at the gene ends were 4 bases for V and 2 bases for J; bases not matched to a gene: 4. Germline loops: CDR1 GTSNPN, CDR2 SVGIG (reference sequence). The CDR3 contains 15 residues. CDR3 region: CAWTLAGGPYNEQFF. CDR3 bases: TGTGCCTGGACCCTAGCGGGGGGCCCCTACAATGAGCAGTTCTTC.

The chain links TRBV11-2 to TRBJ2-7, with D maybe TRBD1 (5 bases). The V gene's germline CDR1 is SGHAT and CDR2 FQNNGV. CDR3 length: 19 amino acids. The V end was cut by 4 bases, the J end by 3 bases, with 28 bases between. CDR3 residues: CASSSDSGAIGVTFYEQYF. CDR3 in DNA: TGTGCCAGCAGCTCGGATAGTGGGGCCATAGGGGTGACTTTCTACGAGCAGTACTTC.

This clone was recorded only once. For the CDR3, the DNA is TGTGCCACCAGCAGAGGAGTTGGGACACCTTCCTCCTCTGGGGCCAACGTCCTGACTTTC. Amino acid sequence: CATSRGVGTPSSSGANVLTF. The chain carries TRBV15 and TRBJ2-6; D is perhaps TRBD1 (6 bases). Germline V gene sequence: CDR1 LNHNV, CDR2 YYDKDF (reference sequence). This CDR3 is built from 20 residues. The ends were cut back, 1 base at V and 0 bases at J, with 19 bases in the middle.

The chain has TRBV4-1 and TRBJ2-1; 14 bases are shared with TRBD2. The CDR3 length is 18 residues. Losses at the gene ends were 0 bases for V and 5 bases for J; bases not matched to a gene: 6. CDR1 MGHRA and CDR2 YSYEKL come from the germline V gene. In DNA form, the CDR3 reads TGCGCCAGCAGCCAAGAAGGACTAGCGGGGGGTATCAACAATGAGCAGTTCTTC. Its protein is CASSQEGLAGGINNEQFF.

This clone was detected a few times. The chain combines TRBV11-2 with TRBJ2-5; 7 bases are a match to TRBD1. With V trimmed by 3 bases and J by 2 bases, 6 bases remained unmatched. Looked up from germline, CDR1 is SGHAT and CDR2 is FQNNGV. The CDR3 is 15 amino acids. For the CDR3, the DNA is TGTGCCAGCAGCTTGGGGACAGTTAGACAAGAGACCCAGTACTTC. It translates to CASSLGTVRQETQYF.

This clone was seen a single time. Other DNA sequences in the same sample also yield this CDR3. The V and J genes are TRBV12-3 or TRBV12-4 and TRBJ1-1, with D unclear. Trimming cost V 1 base and J 1 base, with 4 bases left between them. The CDR3 covers 13 residues. The CDR3 loop is CASSLGGNTEAFF. CDR3 in DNA: TGTGCCAGCAGTTTAGGAGGGAACACTGAAGCTTTCTTT.

The chain has TRBV19 and TRBJ1-5; D gene uncertain. The CDR3 runs to 13 residues. Trimming pared 7 bases from V and 4 bases from J, leaving 11 bases between. Germline assignment: CDR1 LNHDA and CDR2 SQIVND (reference sequence). The CDR3 is CASIASGNQPQHF. The CDR3 nucleotides read TGTGCCAGTATAGCCTCCGGGAATCAGCCCCAGCATTTT.

This rearrangement joins TRBV5-1 to TRBJ1-1, with 10 bases lining up with TRBD1. Looked up from germline, CDR1 is SGHRS and CDR2 is YFSETQ. Germline trimming cut 7 bases from V and 5 bases from J; bases unmatched to any gene: 8. The CDR3 extends over 14 amino acids. For the CDR3, the DNA is TGCGCCAGCCGGACAGGGGGAGGTTTGACTGAAGCTTTCTTT. It specifies CASRTGGGLTEAFF.

Comments on this clone: A junction boundary mismatches the germline segment, possibly from a read error. The V gene is TRBV6-1, the J gene TRBJ1-4; a weak D match, TRBD1 (5 bases). Germline CDR1 and CDR2: MNHNS and SASEGT. This CDR3 has 10 amino acids. DNA of the CDR3: TGTGCCAGCAGTGAAGGGGGGGGGATTTTT. This sequence encodes CASSEGGGIF.

The chain uses TRBV27 and TRBJ2-1, with 12 bases fitting TRBD2. With 2 bases clipped from V and 12 bases from J, the junction kept 14 bases outside the gene matches. Germline loops: CDR1 MNHEY, CDR2 SMNVEV (reference sequence). This CDR3 is 17 amino acids long. The CDR3 DNA reads as TGTGCCAGCAGTTTAGGGGCGCTAGCGGGGGGGATGTTCGGGCAGTTCTTC. It is translated as CASSLGALAGGMFGQFF.

This clone was detected only a few times. The chain combines TRBV9 with TRBJ1-2; D perhaps matches TRBD1 (6 bases). This CDR3 region has 17 residues. Germline V CDR1 and CDR2: SGDLS, YYNGEE. V dropped 1 base and J dropped 2 bases, with 18 bases sitting between them. The CDR3 is CASSVSSTQGWNYGYTF. The DNA of the CDR3 is TGTGCCAGCAGCGTATCCTCCACCCAGGGGTGGAACTATGGCTACACCTTC.

This clone was counted only a few times. The chain employs TRBV7-8 and TRBJ1-2; D is unclear. Per germline, CDR1 SGHVS and CDR2 FQNEAQ. V was cut by 2 bases and J by 4 bases, with 11 bases left in between. This CDR3 has 14 residues. DNA for the CDR3: TGTGCCAGCAGCTTAATAAGGGAGACCTATGGCTACACCTTC. It is translated as CASSLIRETYGYTF.

The CDR3, as DNA: TGTGCCAGCAGCAAGGAGATCGGGGTGATGCGGGCGGACACTGAAGCTTTCTTT. This encodes CASSKEIGVMRADTEAFF. The chain uses TRBV5-4 and TRBJ1-1, with D unresolved. Germline CDR1 SGHNT, CDR2 YYREEE (reference sequence). Trimming removed 4 bases at V and 3 bases at J, with 25 bases between. There are 18 residues in the CDR3.

The chain joins TRBV4-2 to TRBJ2-1; TRBD2 agrees at 8 bases. Germline values: CDR1 LGHNA, CDR2 YNFKEQ. The CDR3 is 16 amino acids. The V and J ends lost 0 bases and 6 bases, in that order; junction bases with no gene match: 7. This CDR3 is CASSQDGRTSSNEQFF. The CDR3 bases are TGTGCCAGCAGCCAAGATGGTAGGACTAGCAGCAATGAGCAGTTCTTC.

CDR3 residues: CASEDRGTAEQYF. The CDR3 DNA follows: TGCGCCAGCGAGGACAGGGGAACAGCGGAGCAGTACTTC. This chain uses TRBV10-2 with TRBJ2-7; 9 nucleotides align to TRBD1. This CDR3 has 13 amino acids. CDR1 WSHSY and CDR2 SAAADI come from the germline V gene. V trimming: 8 bases; J trimming: 7 bases; junction bases outside the gene matches: 9.

V gene TRBV30 combines with J gene TRBJ1-6; 7 bases are a match to TRBD1. The CDR3 consists of 13 residues. J lost 11 bases, V lost 4 bases, and 8 bases had no gene match. The germline CDR1 and CDR2 sequences are GTSNPN and SVGIG (reference sequence). CDR3 DNA sequence: TGTGCCTGGATGACAGGGAAGGAGACACCCCTCCACTTT. Protein sequence: CAWMTGKETPLHF. Using reference TRBV30 and TRBJ1-6 for the parts outside the CDR3, the full variable domain is SQTIHQWPATLVQPVGSPLSLECTVEGTSNPNLYWYRQAAGRGLQLLFYSVGIGQISSEVPQNLSASRPQDRQFILSSKKLLLSDSGFYLCAWMTGKETPLHFGNGTRLTVT.